The 29 T cell receptor beta chains below come from one sample, sequenced in a study of molecular identifiers for immune sequencing clone quantification. MiXCR, run by TCRdb on the PCR reads, gives a single entry per CDR3 protein. Here the sample spans about 510,000 distinct CDR3 sequences, less than 30% being singletons. The sequenced sample was naive CD8+ T cells from blood, with Jurkat cell RNA spiked in. Stated subset: FACS-sorted CD8+CD4-CCR7+CD45RA+ naive T cells. All receptors come from a human donor in good health. Some libraries in this study had Jurkat cell RNA spiked in.

The chain is built from TRBV21-1 and TRBJ2-5; TRBD1, the table's D call, was not compared with the DNA. TRBV21-1 is noted as a pseudogene. The CDR3 length is 15 residues. This CDR3 reads CASSKARRGIQTQYF. CDR3 bases: TGTGCCAGCAGCAAAGCGCGTAGGGGTATACAGACCCAGTACTTC.

Only one count was recorded for this clonotype. V usage is TRBV7-9 and J usage is TRBJ2-3; D may be TRBD1 (5 bases). Between the trimmed V and J ends, which lost 4 bases and 2 bases, there was a span of 16 bases. The CDR3 spans 16 residues. The V gene's germline CDR1 is SEHNR and CDR2 FQNEAQ (reference sequence). The CDR3 region has the DNA TGTGCCAGCAGCTCCAGAGACAGTACCTACACAGATACGCAGTATTTT. Protein product: CASSSRDSTYTDTQYF. The entire variable domain, with the rest obtained from reference TRBV7-9 and TRBJ2-3, is as follows: DTGVSQNPRHKITKRGQNVTFRCDPISEHNRLYWYRQTLGQGPEFLTYFQNEAQLEKSRLLSDRFSAERPKGSFSTLEIQRTEQGDSAMYLCASSSRDSTYTDTQYFGPGTRLTVL.

This clonotype was detected a few times. The chain joins TRBV5-4 to TRBJ2-1; 12 bases are a match to TRBD2. The V segment lost 4 bases and the J segment 2 bases; nucleotides outside the gene matches: 7. The CDR3 spans 17 residues. Germline V CDR1 and CDR2: SGHNT, YYREEE (reference sequence). CDR3: CASSITSGGPPYNEQFF. The CDR3 DNA follows: TGTGCCAGCAGCATAACTAGCGGGGGGCCGCCCTACAATGAGCAGTTCTTC.

This clonotype has just a few counts. The chain links TRBV7-9 to TRBJ2-3; D might be TRBD2 (6 bases). The CDR3 consists of 17 residues. V was pared by 6 bases and J by 4 bases, with 23 bases between. Germline V gene data show CDR1 as SEHNR and CDR2 as FQNEAQ (reference sequence). The CDR3 region is CASSHISGLPGADTQYF. The CDR3 coding sequence is TGTGCCAGCAGTCATATTAGCGGTCTCCCCGGGGCAGATACGCAGTATTTT.

The sample holds a few counts of this clonotype. The chain is built from TRBV30 and TRBJ1-1; D gene uncertain. The CDR3 loop spans 14 amino acids. Deletions cut 0 bases from V and 4 bases from J, with 12 bases between. In germline, CDR1 is GTSNPN, CDR2 SVGIG (reference sequence). The CDR3 sequence: CAWSVLGSSTEAFF. The DNA of the CDR3 is TGTGCCTGGAGTGTACTGGGGAGTAGCACTGAAGCTTTCTTT.

The chain couples TRBV7-9 to TRBJ1-2, with D unclear. Germline CDR1 reads SEHNR; CDR2 reads FQNEAQ (reference sequence). The CDR3 totals 14 residues. Trimming took off 8 bases at V and 4 bases at J, with 17 bases between the two ends. CDR3 loop: CASGSLPFPYGYTF. CDR3 DNA sequence: TGTGCCAGCGGCTCCCTCCCGTTCCCCTATGGCTACACCTTC.

The chain recombines TRBV3-1 with TRBJ2-3, with TRBD2 identical over 8 bases. The CDR3 is 18 residues long. Germline values: CDR1 LGHDT, CDR2 YNNKEL (reference sequence). After removal of 0 bases from V and 3 bases from J, the junction contained 11 bases not matched to a gene. The CDR3 is CASSQDRAERGKTDTQYF. In DNA, the CDR3 is TGTGCCAGCAGCCAAGATAGGGCGGAGCGGGGGAAAACAGATACGCAGTATTTT.

This clonotype occurred many times. The V and J genes are TRBV7-2 and TRBJ2-3; TRBD2 aligns across 8 bases. Unmatched junction bases numbered 10, after V lost 4 bases and J lost 4 bases. Per the germline V gene, CDR1 is SGHTA and CDR2 is FQGNSA. CDR3 size: 16 residues. The CDR3 nucleotides are TGTGCCAGCAGCTCAAGGATTAGCGGGATCTCAGATACGCAGTATTTT. Translation: CASSSRISGISDTQYF.

This clonotype was recorded many times. The genes are TRBV6-5 and TRBJ1-2; D is uncertain. The CDR3 is made up of 13 amino acids. Trimming left V 6 bases short and J 7 bases short, with 15 bases between. The germline CDR1 and CDR2 sequences are MNHEY and SVGAGI. The CDR3 coding sequence is TGTGCCAGCAGACCCGCGATGATAGCTGGCTACACCTTC. Encoded protein: CASRPAMIAGYTF.

A few counts support this clonotype. The chain combines TRBV27 with TRBJ1-1; 10 bases agree with TRBD1. The V gene end was trimmed by 5 bases and the J gene end by 0 bases; junction bases not matched to a gene: 12. The CDR3 is 18 amino acids. Germline V gene sequence: CDR1 MNHEY, CDR2 SMNVEV (reference sequence). The CDR3 coding sequence is TGTGCCAGCAGTCCAGGGGACAGGGGTTATCATGTGAACACTGAAGCTTTCTTT. It yields the protein CASSPGDRGYHVNTEAFF.

As to this clonotype: Because it lacks the conserved phenylalanine or tryptophan at the end, this CDR3 is likely a read error. The V gene is TRBV4-2, the J gene TRBJ2-6, with no clear D. This CDR3 contains 18 residues. The germline gives CDR1 LGHNA, CDR2 YNFKEQ. Trimming took off 0 bases at V and 0 bases at J, with 12 bases between the two ends. The chain's CDR3 is CASSQERARHSGANVLTL. As DNA, the CDR3 is TGTGCCAGCAGCCAAGAAAGGGCGCGTCACTCTGGGGCCAACGTCCTGACTCTC.

Remarks on this clonotype: A junction boundary mismatches the germline segment, possibly from a read error. This rearrangement joins TRBV5-4 to TRBJ1-1; D unresolved. The CDR3 sequence is 16 residues long. Per the germline V gene, CDR1 is SGHNT and CDR2 is YYREEE (reference sequence). The CDR3 sequence is CASSLAVYSMNTEVFF. The CDR3 bases are TGTGCCAGCAGCTTGGCCGTGTACAGCATGAACACTGAAGTTTTCTTT. The variable domain in full, with the rest retrieved from reference TRBV5-4 and TRBJ1-1, is ETGVTQSPTHLIKTRGQQVTLRCSSQSGHNTVSWYQQALGQGPQFIFQYYREEENGRGNFPPRFSGLQFPNYSSELNVNALELDDSALYLCASSLAVYSMNTEVFFGQGTRLTVV.

This clonotype was seen ten or more times. The genes are TRBV18 and TRBJ1-1, with D hard to call. Trimming cost V 3 bases and J 7 bases, with 18 bases left between them. The CDR3 contains 15 residues. Germline V gene lookup returns CDR1 KGHSH and CDR2 LQKENI. CDR3 DNA sequence: TGTGCCAGCTCACCCTTCGACGGAGAGTTAAGTGAAGCTTTCTTT. This encodes CASSPFDGELSEAFF. Full variable domain (missing parts from reference TRBV18 and TRBJ1-1): NAGVMQNPRHLVRRRGQEARLRCSPMKGHSHVYWYRQLPEEGLKFMVYLQKENIIDESGMPKERFSAEFPKEGPSILRIQQVVRGDSAAYFCASSPFDGELSEAFFGQGTRLTVV.

About this clonotype: One end of the junction does not line up with germline, which may come from a read error. The rearrangement uses TRBV11-2 and TRBJ2-3; D gene ambiguous. CDR3 length equals 12 residues. Germline CDR1 reads SGHAT; CDR2 reads FQNNGV. CDR3 DNA: TGTGCCAACAGCTTAGGTCCAGATACGCAGTATTTT. This encodes CANSLGPDTQYF.

This clonotype was observed a few times. The rearrangement links TRBV9 to TRBJ2-7; TRBD1 matches 11 bases. The junction had 4 bases not matched to a gene; V was cut back by 3 bases and J by 5 bases. The CDR3 is 14 residues long. Germline CDR1 reads SGDLS; CDR2 reads YYNGEE. The CDR3 DNA reads TGTGCCAGCAGCGAAGGACAGGGGGCCGACGAGCAGTACTTC. It codes for CASSEGQGADEQYF.

This clonotype was seen many times. The genes are TRBV7-6 and TRBJ2-2; TRBD1 matches 7 bases. Germline V gives CDR1 SGHVS, CDR2 FNYEAQ. The CDR3 runs 15 residues. V dropped 1 base and J dropped 7; count of bases not matched to a gene: 6. Here the CDR3 reads CASSLGGGAVGELFF. The CDR3 region has the DNA TGTGCCAGCAGCTTAGGAGGGGGCGCGGTCGGGGAGCTGTTTTTT.

The J gene is TRBJ2-6, the V gene TRBV2; D may match TRBD1 or TRBD2 (5 bases each). The germline V gene has CDR1 SNHLY and CDR2 FYNNEI. The length of the CDR3 is 16 residues. V was clipped by 4 bases and J by 1 base, with 11 bases between them. The CDR3 sequence: CASSGGWGSGANVLTF. The CDR3 DNA reads as TGTGCCAGCAGTGGGGGGTGGGGTTCTGGGGCCAACGTCCTGACTTTC.

Concerning this clonotype: This may be a read error: a much more frequent sequence differs by one nucleotide. The J gene is TRBJ2-2, the V gene TRBV6-1; a possible D gene is TRBD2 (5 bases). The CDR3 length is 14 residues. The V gene's germline CDR1 is MNHNS and CDR2 SASEGT. CDR3 sequence: CASSEVGNTGELLF. The CDR3 coding sequence is TGTGCCAGCAGTGAGGTCGGGAACACCGGGGAGCTGCTTTTT.

This clonotype was seen many times. V gene TRBV6-6 combines with J gene TRBJ1-1; D call uncertain. V lost 8 bases and J 0 bases, leaving 10 bases between the germline ends. CDR3 length: 13 residues. In germline, CDR1 is MNHNY, CDR2 SVGAGI (reference sequence). The CDR3 protein is CASWQTVNTEAFF. In nucleotides, the CDR3 is TGTGCCAGCTGGCAGACCGTGAACACTGAAGCTTTCTTT.

This clonotype was seen a few times. V usage is TRBV9 and J usage is TRBJ2-2; D assignment may be TRBD1 or TRBD2 (5 bases each). Germline values: CDR1 SGDLS, CDR2 YYNGEE. This CDR3 comprises 17 residues. V lost 4 bases and J lost 0, with 16 bases in between. CDR3 in amino acids: CASSQSGREPNTGELFF. In DNA form, the CDR3 reads TGTGCCAGCAGCCAAAGCGGCAGGGAACCGAACACCGGGGAGCTGTTTTTT.

The J gene is TRBJ2-5, the V gene TRBV7-9; 7 positions match TRBD1. This CDR3 contains 15 residues. Unmatched junction bases numbered 3, after V lost 1 base and J lost 1 base. From germline, CDR1 is SEHNR and CDR2 FQNEAQ (reference sequence). In DNA form, the CDR3 reads TGTGCCAGCAGCTTAGAAGGGGGCTCCCAAGAGACCCAGTACTTC. Protein: CASSLEGGSQETQYF.

Regarding this clonotype: A much larger clone differs from this one at a single base, so this may be a read error. The chain employs TRBV7-2 and TRBJ2-2; D possibly uses TRBD1 or TRBD2 (5 bases each). This CDR3 spans 13 amino acids. Looked up from germline, CDR1 is SGHTA and CDR2 is FQGNSA. V lost 6 bases to trimming and J lost 6 bases, with 11 bases between them. The CDR3 coding sequence is TGTGCCAGCAGTTACGGGACGTCCGGGGAGCTGTTTTTT. Translating it yields CASSYGTSGELFF.

This chain links TRBV3-1 with TRBJ2-7, with 7 bases that match TRBD2. There are 12 residues in the CDR3. Trimming took 4 bases from V and 6 from J; bases not matched to a gene: 3. CDR1 and CDR2 from the germline V gene are LGHDT and YNNKEL (reference sequence). The CDR3 sequence is CASSRQRGEQYF. Here the CDR3 DNA reads TGTGCCAGCAGCCGACAGCGGGGCGAGCAGTACTTC.

This clonotype was recorded a few times. V usage is TRBV7-2 and J usage is TRBJ1-4; D remains ambiguous. Germline loops: CDR1 SGHTA, CDR2 FQGNSA. The germline V and J ends were trimmed by 7 bases and 6 bases, with 18 bases remaining between them. The CDR3 has 15 residues. CDR3 DNA sequence: TGTGCCAGCACTCGGACGAGCCTCGGAGATGAAAAACTGTTTTTT. Its protein product is CASTRTSLGDEKLFF.

The chain uses TRBV4-3 and TRBJ2-1; 10 bases agree with TRBD2. V shed 0 bases and J 4 bases; nucleotides not matched to a gene: 6. This CDR3 has 17 residues. Per germline, CDR1 LGHNA and CDR2 YSLEER. DNA for the CDR3: TGCGCCAGCAGCCAAGAAGTACTAGCGGGGCTATACAATGAGCAGTTCTTC. Translated, it gives CASSQEVLAGLYNEQFF.

Remarks on this clonotype: A much more abundant neighbour one base away suggests this may be a read error. No conserved phenylalanine or tryptophan is present at the end of the CDR3, so a read error is the likely explanation. The rearrangement links TRBV20-1 to TRBJ2-7; D may be TRBD2 (5 bases). Trimming cost V 5 bases and J 1 base, with 12 bases left between them. The CDR3 loop spans 13 amino acids. CDR1 and CDR2 from the germline V gene are DFQATT and SNEGSKA (reference sequence). The DNA of the CDR3 is TGCAGTGCTCAGAGCGGCGGATCCTACGAGCAGTACTCC. Translated, it gives CSAQSGGSYEQYS.

A remark on this clonotype: A clone one base away is much larger, so this may be a read error. The rearrangement uses TRBV29-1 and TRBJ2-1; D perhaps matches TRBD1 (5 bases). The CDR3 has 14 amino acids. The germline V and J ends were trimmed by 4 bases and 2 bases, with 12 bases remaining between them. CDR1 and CDR2 (germline): SQVTM, ANQGSEA. The CDR3 loop reads CSVGLTVAYNEQFF. DNA for the CDR3: TGCAGCGTTGGTCTGACAGTGGCCTACAATGAGCAGTTCTTC.

The V call is TRBV4-3, the J call TRBJ2-7, with no clear D. This CDR3 spans 16 amino acids. Germline CDR1 LGHNA, CDR2 YSLEER. V lost 1 base and J lost 0, with 13 bases in between. This CDR3 reads CASSQGRTVFSYEQYF. The CDR3 DNA follows: TGCGCCAGCAGCCAAGGCCGCACCGTTTTCTCCTACGAGCAGTACTTC.

V usage is TRBV5-4 and J usage is TRBJ1-1; D not certain. The CDR3 covers 14 residues. Trimming pared 0 bases from V and 1 base from J, leaving 7 bases between. CDR1 is SGHNT and CDR2 is YYREEE in the germline V gene (reference sequence). CDR3 sequence reads: CASSLGYANTEAFF. The CDR3 DNA sequence: TGTGCCAGCAGCTTGGGATACGCGAACACTGAAGCTTTCTTT.